One and the same sample provided the 8 T cell receptor beta chains below, sequenced in a study of blood T cell repertoires in COVID-19. This table comes from immunoSEQ multiplex PCR, and its TCRdb copy is limited to in-frame clones, with some not included. The sample has some 160,000 clones, 78% seen once. Sequencing used peripheral blood. The source of these receptors is a woman older than 75 with acute or convalescent COVID-19.

In its sample, this clone was seen a few times. The chain recombines TRBV19 with TRBJ1-1; D is possibly TRBD1 (5 bases). V lost 4 bases and J lost 5, with 11 bases in between. CDR1 and CDR2 (germline): LNHDA, SQIVND (reference sequence). The length of the CDR3 is 13 residues. CDR3 sequence: CASSTLAGTEAFF. As DNA, the CDR3 is TGTGCCAGTAGTACCTTGGCAGGGACTGAAGCTTTCTTT. Variable domain in full (rest from reference TRBV19 and TRBJ1-1): DGGITQSPKYLFRKEGQNVTLSCEQNLNHDAMYWYRQDPGQGLRLIYYSQIVNDFQKGDIAEGYSVSREKKESFPLTVTSAQKNPTAFYLCASSTLAGTEAFFGQGTRLTVV.

This sequence joins TRBV7-6 and TRBJ1-3; TRBD1 is a possible D gene (5 bases). The germline gives CDR1 SGHVS, CDR2 FNYEAQ. Trimming removed 1 base from V and 1 base from J, with 14 bases in between. This CDR3 has 17 amino acids. CDR3 sequence (DNA): TGTGCCAGCAGCTTAGTACGTGGGGGGAAATCTGGAAACACCATATATTTT. Protein: CASSLVRGGKSGNTIYF.

V is TRBV6-5 and J is TRBJ1-5, with D perhaps matching TRBD1 (5 bases). This CDR3 has 15 residues. Deletions cut 8 bases from V and 2 bases from J, with 16 bases between. Germline-derived CDR1 and CDR2 are MNHEY and SVGAGI. Here the CDR3 reads CASEYGRAGNQPQHF. The DNA for the CDR3 is TGTGCCAGCGAATACGGCAGGGCCGGCAATCAGCCCCAGCATTTT.

This clone has just a few counts. This CDR3 is CASSVLQTGEQYF. The CDR3 nucleotides are TGTGCCAGCAGCGTATTACAGACCGGCGAGCAGTACTTC. The chain recombines TRBV5-4 with TRBJ2-7; no clear D gene. V shed 4 bases and J shed 6 bases, with 14 bases lying between them. Germline loops: CDR1 SGHNT, CDR2 YYREEE (reference sequence). The CDR3 is made up of 13 amino acids.

The chain combines TRBV7-9 with TRBJ2-1; tentatively, D is TRBD2 (5 bases). The length of the CDR3 is 15 residues. Germline loops: CDR1 SEHNR, CDR2 FQNEAQ (reference sequence). V lost 1 base, J lost 0 bases, and 7 bases lay in between. The DNA for the CDR3 is TGTGCCAGCAGCTTAGGCGGGTTCTCCTACAATGAGCAGTTCTTC. Protein sequence: CASSLGGFSYNEQFF.

The chain uses TRBV5-1 and TRBJ2-5; 14 bases match TRBD2. The germline gives CDR1 SGHRS, CDR2 YFSETQ. Trimming took 3 bases from V and 4 from J; bases not matched to a gene: 8. The CDR3 length is 17 residues. CDR3 loop: CASSYTGLAGERETQYF. Written as DNA, the CDR3 is TGCGCCAGCAGCTATACGGGACTAGCGGGGGAAAGAGAGACCCAGTACTTC.

J is TRBJ2-2 and V is TRBV19, with 8 bases lining up with TRBD1. The germline V gene encodes CDR1 LNHDA and CDR2 SQIVND (reference sequence). CDR3 length: 16 residues. Trimming at V came to 6 bases and at J to 1 base, leaving 7 bases not matched to a gene. CDR3 coding DNA: TGTGCCAGTAGCGATAGACAGGGGCAGAACACCGGGGAGCTGTTTTTT. It yields the protein CASSDRQGQNTGELFF.

V usage is TRBV30 and J usage is TRBJ1-6; D might be TRBD1 (5 bases). The germline gives CDR1 GTSNPN, CDR2 SVGIG (reference sequence). Trimming pared 2 bases from V and 7 bases from J, leaving 18 bases between. The CDR3 spans 16 residues. CDR3 protein: CAWSQVPSRGNSPLHF. The CDR3 nucleotides read TGTGCCTGGAGTCAAGTCCCCAGCCGGGGGAATTCACCCCTCCACTTT.